This TCR beta chain is drawn from a study of Tregs in tolerant kidney transplant recipients. Study summary: The nonmyeloablative bone marrow transplants came from related graft donors, with transient mixed chimerism. Study-wide results and caveats: Nucleotide sequences could not be compared across some patients' samples due to primer changes.

Data came from immunoSEQ multiplex PCR; TCRdb stores just in-frame clones and leaves some out. The table lists roughly 3,900 clones, 70% to 90% of them singletons. In the case of this clone: As yet, its antigen is unknown.

This CDR3 is built from 14 residues. V dropped 6 bases and J dropped 7 bases, with 15 bases sitting between them. The germline V gene encodes CDR1 SEHNR and CDR2 FQNEAQ (reference sequence). Here the sequenced sample was Tregs from blood, taken before the transplant. V is TRBV7-9 and J is TRBJ1-4; D is unclear. The receptor was isolated from a human donor who received a combined kidney and bone marrow transplant. This CDR3 reads CASREGEVGEKLFF. The CDR3, as DNA: TGTGCCAGCAGGGAGGGAGAGGTCGGTGAAAAACTGTTTTTT.